A selection of T cell receptor beta chains follows, all from one sample in a study of shared clonotypes between healthy human individuals. Libraries were prepared by immunoSEQ multiplex PCR; TCRdb keeps only in-frame clonotypes and omits some of them. The data contain roughly 2.5 million clones, around nine tenths of them seen just once; the ten biggest clones take up around 0.14%. Material: naive CD4+ T cells sorted from blood. The receptors stem from a man in his late teens or twenties in good health. The conserved cysteine and the conserved F or W are not part of the CDR3 here. Clone size is shown for a subset of rows, as once, few, many or a class of expanded clone.

v_call: TRBV5-1
clone_size: .
cdr3_aa: ASSPDNSNTEAF

v_call: TRBV13
clone_size: .
cdr3_aa: ASSLQETNSPLH

v_call: TRBV2
clone_size: once
cdr3_aa: ASSQNYEQY

v_call: TRBV30
clone_size: .
cdr3_aa: AWSGGVRETQY

v_call: TRBV18
clone_size: .
cdr3_aa: ASSPPFAPTAMDTQY

v_call: TRBV28
clone_size: .
cdr3_aa: ASSLLGTQY

v_call: TRBV5-3
clone_size: .
cdr3_aa: ARSLARGGFNEKLF

v_call: TRBV10-3
clone_size: .
cdr3_aa: AISDGGGPSAGELF

v_call: TRBV5-1
clone_size: few
cdr3_aa: ASTWGGQNTEAF

v_call: TRBV2
clone_size: .
cdr3_aa: ASSVNGAGGPYEQY

v_call: TRBV14
clone_size: once
cdr3_aa: ASSPPGPTYEQY

v_call: TRBV28
clone_size: .
cdr3_aa: ASSLFLGSYEQY

v_call: TRBV29-1
clone_size: .
cdr3_aa: SGTRTGANTEAF

v_call: TRBV5-1
clone_size: once
cdr3_aa: ASSLAGNGGWETQY

v_call: TRBV10-3
clone_size: .
cdr3_aa: AISERTSGRGTDTQY

v_call: TRBV7-9
clone_size: .
cdr3_aa: ASSHRDRESDQPQH

v_call: TRBV30
clone_size: .
cdr3_aa: AWSQGLGGYT

v_call: TRBV6-6
clone_size: .
cdr3_aa: ASGSRDRGNTEAF

v_call: TRBV20-1
clone_size: few
cdr3_aa: SARQVTEAF

v_call: TRBV6-5
clone_size: .
cdr3_aa: ASAKGGRLYEQY

v_call: TRBV5-1
clone_size: .
cdr3_aa: ASSLIPREQF

v_call: TRBV11-2
clone_size: once
cdr3_aa: ASSLLGTSGGPGYEQY

v_call: TRBV10-3
clone_size: .
cdr3_aa: AISAFPSGGGNEQF

v_call: TRBV7-2
clone_size: .
cdr3_aa: ASSSGGLTYEQY

v_call: TRBV7-2
clone_size: .
cdr3_aa: ASSFDLGEQY

v_call: TRBV7-7
clone_size: .
cdr3_aa: ASSLGRGDEQY

v_call: TRBV4-1
clone_size: .
cdr3_aa: ASSQEGAGGRRETQY

v_call: TRBV6-5
clone_size: .
cdr3_aa: ASSHRTSVLREQY

v_call: TRBV6-6
clone_size: .
cdr3_aa: ASSLTPNEQY

v_call: TRBV15
clone_size: once
cdr3_aa: ATSRGGVSYEQY

v_call: TRBV6-1
clone_size: .
cdr3_aa: ASSAPGKSGKLF